What follows is one T cell receptor (beta chain) and its context. Its antigen is unknown. This entry is derived from a study of T cell responses to AZD1222 COVID-19 vaccine. Between the trimmed V and J ends, which lost 3 bases and 3 bases, there was a span of 3 bases. The CDR3 runs to 12 residues. Germline V lookup: CDR1 SGHAT, CDR2 FQNNGV. Some clones are missing from TCRdb's copy, which holds only in-frame ones; the method was immunoSEQ multiplex PCR. The data hold 90,000 to 100,000 clones, with approximately 88% observed a single time. Study-wide results and caveats: Spike-specific TCR breadth and depth rose after two AZD1222 doses.

The input for sequencing was peripheral blood, taken on day 0 of AZD1222 vaccination. The receptor's source is an adult in good health. The chain carries TRBV11-2 and TRBJ1-3, with D uncertain. The CDR3 DNA reads TGTGCCAGCAGCTTGTATGGAAACACCATATATTTT. Its translation is CASSLYGNTIYF. Filled out from reference TRBV11-2 and TRBJ1-3, the complete variable domain reads EAGVAQSPRYKIIEKRQSVAFWCNPISGHATLYWYQQILGQGPKLLIQFQNNGVVDDSQLPKDRFSAERLKGVDSTLKIQPAKLEDSAVYLCASSLYGNTIYFGEGSWLTVV.